The 10 T cell receptor beta chains below all came from one sample that was sequenced in a study of T cell responses to AZD1222 COVID-19 vaccine. Some clones are missing from TCRdb's copy, which holds only in-frame ones; the method was immunoSEQ multiplex PCR. The sample records 140,000 to 150,000 clones, approximately 91% being singletons. Here the sequenced sample was peripheral blood, taken 28 days after the second dose of the MenACWY control vaccine. Receptors originate from an adult who received the MenACWY meningococcal vaccine as a control.

V usage is TRBV15 and J usage is TRBJ1-4, with D unresolved. The ends were cut back, 1 base at V and 3 bases at J, with 12 bases in the middle. The V gene's germline CDR1 is LNHNV and CDR2 YYDKDF (reference sequence). The CDR3 contains 16 residues. The CDR3 nucleotides are TGTGCCACCAGCAGAGGGTCGGCACCCTCTAATGAAAAACTGTTTTTT. This codes for CATSRGSAPSNEKLFF. The variable domain in full, with the rest retrieved from reference TRBV15 and TRBJ1-4, is DAMVIQNPRYQVTQFGKPVTLSCSQTLNHNVMYWYQQKSSQAPKLLFHYYDKDFNNEADTPDNFQSRRPNTSFCFLDIRSPGLGDTAMYLCATSRGSAPSNEKLFFGSGTQLSVL.

This chain connects TRBV9 to TRBJ1-5; TRBD1 matches at 9 bases. With 5 bases clipped from V and 6 bases from J, the junction kept 9 bases outside the gene matches. Germline V lookup: CDR1 SGDLS, CDR2 YYNGEE. The CDR3 covers 15 residues. The CDR3 DNA is TGTGCCAGCAGTCCCGGGACAGGGTCGGGTCAGCCCCAGCATTTT. It yields the protein CASSPGTGSGQPQHF.

V usage is TRBV7-3 and J usage is TRBJ2-2, with D tentatively TRBD1 (5 bases). Germline values: CDR1 SGHTA, CDR2 FQGTGA. The CDR3 has 12 residues. Trimming cost V 8 bases and J 1 base, with 5 bases left between them. The CDR3 here is CASGQNTGELFF. CDR3 bases: TGTGCCAGCGGACAGAACACCGGGGAGCTGTTTTTT.

The V call is TRBV4-1, the J call TRBJ1-3; D remains ambiguous. The V gene's germline CDR1 is MGHRA and CDR2 YSYEKL. The length of the CDR3 is 15 residues. With 4 bases removed from V and 0 bases from J, the gap between germline ends came to 10 bases. The CDR3 spells CASSPHTASGNTIYF. Written as DNA, the CDR3 is TGCGCCAGCAGCCCGCACACGGCCTCTGGAAACACCATATATTTT.

The chain carries TRBV5-1 and TRBJ2-4; D gene ambiguous. Trimming left V 4 bases short and J 9 bases short, with 14 bases between. The CDR3 totals 13 residues. Germline V gene data show CDR1 as SGHRS and CDR2 as YFSETQ. The CDR3 region is CASSGDTLSIQYF. In DNA form, the CDR3 reads TGCGCCAGCAGCGGGGATACCCTGTCCATTCAGTACTTC.

This rearrangement joins TRBV7-2 to TRBJ2-7, with TRBD2 identical over 9 bases. The CDR3 is 15 residues long. Germline V gene data show CDR1 as SGHTA and CDR2 as FQGNSA. V was pared by 0 bases and J by 9 bases, with 9 bases of the junction left unmatched. CDR3 sequence reads: CASSLARTSERGQYF. Written as DNA, the CDR3 is TGTGCCAGCAGCTTAGCGAGGACTAGCGAACGGGGGCAGTACTTC.

The chain is built from TRBV12-5 and TRBJ2-5; D is perhaps TRBD1 (6 bases). The CDR3 is 14 residues long. The V gene's germline CDR1 is LGHNT and CDR2 FRNRAP. Trimming took off 5 bases at V and 0 bases at J, with 10 bases between the two ends. The CDR3 loop is CASGATGNQETQYF. The CDR3 DNA reads TGTGCTAGTGGTGCAACAGGGAACCAAGAGACCCAGTACTTC.

The rearrangement uses TRBV19 and TRBJ1-1; a weak D match, TRBD1 (5 bases). The length of the CDR3 is 14 residues. Germline V gene data show CDR1 as LNHDA and CDR2 as SQIVND (reference sequence). V lost 6 bases and J 4 bases, leaving 15 bases between the germline ends. The CDR3 sequence: CASRFAERGTEAFF. The CDR3 DNA reads as TGTGCCAGTAGATTTGCGGAAAGGGGCACTGAAGCTTTCTTT.

This clone occurred once. This chain uses TRBV6-2 or TRBV6-3 with TRBJ1-2; TRBD1 is a possible D gene (5 bases). There are 12 residues in the CDR3. V dropped 5 bases and J dropped 6 bases, with 10 bases sitting between them. The V gene's germline CDR1 is MNHEY and CDR2 SVGEGT. CDR3 loop: CASSRDANGYTF. CDR3 coding DNA: TGTGCCAGCAGTAGGGACGCAAATGGCTACACCTTC.

The chain carries TRBV12-5 and TRBJ1-5, with a weak D call TRBD1 (6 bases). V gave up 3 bases and J gave up 2 bases, with 8 bases separating them. Germline CDR1 LGHNT, CDR2 FRNRAP. The CDR3 loop spans 14 amino acids. CDR3 loop: CASGFSGGNQPQHF. CDR3 in DNA: TGTGCTAGTGGTTTCTCAGGGGGCAATCAGCCCCAGCATTTT.